This T cell receptor beta chain was recovered during a study of blood T cell repertoires in COVID-19. At the level of the study: Italy, Spain and the United States were the sources of the convalescent and acute COVID-19 samples. From T cells, B-cell-depleted T cells, or PBMCs came the material, which was cDNA or gDNA.

This CDR3 region has 12 residues. Trimming removed 4 bases from V and 6 bases from J; junction bases left unmatched: 3. The germline CDR1 and CDR2 sequences are MNHEY and SMNVEV (reference sequence). How the authors handled the data: Reference gene primer amplification gave estimated nucleated cell counts. Profiled with immunoSEQ multiplex PCR; TCRdb holds only in-frame clones, not every one. The D gene and trimming were derived from the DNA, and the V and J assignments and clone size from that table. The sample shows some 280,000 clones, around 90% of them seen only once. The V and J genes are TRBV27 and TRBJ2-7, with 7 bases lining up with TRBD1. The source of this sequence is a woman aged 35 to 49 who had recovered from COVID-19. The specimen was peripheral blood. The CDR3 DNA reads TGTGCCAGCAGTTCGACAGGGTTCGAGCAGTACTTC. Its protein product is CASSSTGFEQYF.